This T cell receptor (beta chain) emerged from a study of T-cell memory formation after mild COVID-19. General study findings and limits: Researchers found some responding clones in pre-infection memory, a sign that cross-reactive memory joined.

TCRdb reanalysed the 5' RACE reads using MiXCR and keeps one entry per CDR3 protein. The repertoire holds hundreds of thousands of distinct CDR3 sequences, with roughly 17% as singletons. Trimming shortened V by 6 bases and J by 5 bases, and 11 bases separated the two germline ends. This CDR3 is built from 12 residues. Per the germline V gene, CDR1 is DFQATT and CDR2 is SNEGSKA (reference sequence). In the case of this clonotype: Its specificity is unknown.

The chain recombines TRBV20-1 with TRBJ2-1; D is uncertain. The clonotype originates from a man aged 18 to 30 who had mild COVID-19 (a few samples of this study predate the infection). Cell type and time point are not known. The sequencing sample was made of PBMCs or a T cell subset sorted from them (not recorded which). In nucleotides, the CDR3 is TGCAGTGCCCTTAGAGCTAACAATGAGCAGTTCTTC. Translated, it gives CSALRANNEQFF.